This TCR beta chain is from a study of blood T cells in healthy people across ages. Background on the study: Template switching retrieved approximately one barcoded beta molecule for each two T cells.

Per sample, no less than 6 micrograms of total RNA were extracted. The V gene end was trimmed by 0 bases and the J gene end by 2 bases; junction bases not matched to a gene: 9. Germline V gives CDR1 SGHRS, CDR2 YFSETQ. The CDR3 has 17 residues. General observations from the study: Age brought a roughly linear fall in TCR beta diversity measured per million T cells. Those diversity estimates obtained from one million T cells were thought to be underestimates.

Concerning this clonotype: Its antigen is as yet unknown.

Then a second PCR, running roughly 7 to 11 cycles, was carried out with a sample-barcoded 5' primer and a J-beta primer mix. TCRdb analysed the 5' RACE reads with MiXCR anew, one entry per CDR3 protein. The sample has approximately 600,000 distinct CDR3 sequences, about 53% seen once. This sequence was found in a man aged 60 to 69 in good health. This chain links TRBV5-1 with TRBJ2-7; 9 bases agree with TRBD2. The specimen was blood. The CDR3 reads CASSLAPSSGAAYEQYF. CDR3 bases: TGCGCCAGCAGCTTGGCCCCCTCTAGCGGGGCCGCCTACGAGCAGTACTTC.